The 4 T cell receptor beta chains in this list originate from one sample, sequenced in a study of OX40 agonist ivuxolimab in advanced cancers. TCRdb's copy holds only in-frame clones and misses some; the assay was immunoSEQ multiplex PCR. The sample records approximately 64,000 clones, 83% being singletons. Source: CD4+ or CD8+ T cells sorted from blood, taken in a trial of the OX40 agonist ivuxolimab. The source is an adult with an advanced solid tumor such as melanoma, head and neck, liver or kidney cancer.

The gene calls are TRBV29-1 and TRBJ2-3, with D perhaps given as TRBD1 or TRBD2 (5 bases each). The CDR3 consists of 14 residues. Trimming stripped 1 base from V and 4 bases from J, with 12 bases between. CDR1 and CDR2 (germline): SQVTM, ANQGSEA. The DNA for the CDR3 is TGCAGCGTTGAAGGGTGGGGGACCTCAGATACGCAGTATTTT. Residues: CSVEGWGTSDTQYF.

The chain is built from TRBV5-6 and TRBJ2-1, with TRBD2 identical over 14 bases. This CDR3 has 16 amino acids. With 5 bases clipped from V and 9 bases from J, the junction kept 10 bases outside the gene matches. Looked up from germline, CDR1 is SGHDT and CDR2 is YYEEEE. The CDR3 reads CASSRGTSGSPVEQFF. CDR3 in DNA: TGTGCCAGCAGTCGCGGGACTAGCGGGAGTCCGGTTGAGCAGTTCTTC.

This clone was picked up a small number of times. The V call is TRBV5-1, the J call TRBJ1-1; 7 bases agree with TRBD1. The germline gives CDR1 SGHRS, CDR2 YFSETQ. V trimming: 4 bases; J trimming: 3 bases; junction bases outside the gene matches: 9. This CDR3 is 15 amino acids long. CDR3 residues: CASSPSGQAYTEAFF. As DNA, the CDR3 is TGCGCCAGCAGCCCGTCCGGACAGGCGTACACTGAAGCTTTCTTT.

This clone came up once. The chain is built from TRBV5-1 and TRBJ2-4, with D uncertain. Germline V CDR1 and CDR2: SGHRS, YFSETQ. This CDR3 contains 14 residues. Between the trimmed V and J ends, which lost 2 bases and 5 bases, there was a span of 11 bases. The CDR3, as DNA: TGCGCCAGCAGCTTACGTTCTGGGGAAAACATTCAGTACTTC. Translated: CASSLRSGENIQYF.